The present entry profiles one TCR beta chain with its context. Its antigen remains unknown. MiXCR was run by TCRdb on the 5' RACE reads, yielding one entry per CDR3 protein. This table has roughly 350,000 distinct CDR3 sequences, around an eighth appearing once. These data originate in a study of identical twins. The V end was cut by 6 bases, the J end by 8 bases, with 9 bases between. The CDR3 consists of 11 residues. Germline lookup yields CDR1 SGHRS and CDR2 YFSETQ. Study-level findings and limits: Part of the zero-insertion signal could reflect confounding by invariant MAIT and iNKT cells.

This sample also belongs to another study, concerning yellow fever vaccine responses in identical twins.

V usage is TRBV5-1 and J usage is TRBJ2-1; no reliable D call. Material for sequencing was CD8+ T cells sorted from blood. This TCR derives from a woman between 18 and 29 years old in good health. CDR3 nucleotide sequence: TGCGCCAGCACGCGAGCCCATGAGCAGTTCTTC. This translates into CASTRAHEQFF.